These T cell receptor beta chains were read from a single sample in a study of T-cell memory formation after mild COVID-19. One entry per CDR3 protein results from TCRdb running MiXCR on the 5' RACE reads. The sample lists about 270,000 distinct CDR3 sequences, around 15% occurring once. Input material: PBMCs or a T cell subset sorted from them (not recorded which). The receptor source for this set is a young man who had mild COVID-19 (a few samples of this study predate the infection). Cell type and time point are not known. Both conserved end residues are part of each CDR3. The order of the fields is V gene, D gene, clone size, J gene, CDR3 DNA, CDR3 protein. D genes are given only for firm matches. Not all rows give a size; the values are once, few, many and, for expanded clones, a class.

>TRBV3-1|NA|many|TRBJ2-3
TGTGCCAGCAGCCAAGCTTGGCGGAGCACAGATACGCAGTATTTT
CASSQAWRSTDTQYF
>TRBV27|TRBD2|NA|TRBJ2-1
TGTGCCAGCAGTACCCTAGCGGGGCTCAATGAGCAGTTCTTC
CASSTLAGLNEQFF
>TRBV14|NA|many|TRBJ2-4
TGTGCCAGCAGCCCCAGGGGTAGGAACATTCAGTACTTC
CASSPRGRNIQYF
>TRBV19|TRBD1|NA|TRBJ1-2
TGTGCCAGTAGCAGCAACAGGGGAGCCTATGGCTACACCTTC
CASSSNRGAYGYTF
>TRBV20-1|NA|few|TRBJ2-5
TGCAGTGCTCCTCGCCCGGGCGTCCAAGAGACCCAGTACTTC
CSAPRPGVQETQYF
>TRBV10-2|NA|few|TRBJ1-1
TGCGCCAGCATCAAAGTCGTCGGGGCCCTCGAGCCGACAGCTTTCTTT
CASIKVVGALEPTAFF
>TRBV9|TRBD2|few|TRBJ2-6
TGTGCCAGCAGCCCAGAAGGCGGGGGGTCGTCTGGGGCCAACGTCCTGACTTTC
CASSPEGGGSSGANVLTF
>TRBV6-5|NA|NA|TRBJ2-5
TGTGCCAGCAGTTACTCAGGCGGGACATATCTAAGTGTGGGAGAGACCCAGTACTTC
CASSYSGGTYLSVGETQYF
>TRBV2|NA|NA|TRBJ1-1
TGTGCCAGCAGTGAAGCGAGGGGTGGCACTGAAGCTTTCTTT
CASSEARGGTEAFF
>TRBV12-3/TRBV12-4|TRBD2|NA|TRBJ2-3
TGTGCCAGCAGCCCACAATCGACTAGCGGGGGTATTACGCAGTATTTT
CASSPQSTSGGITQYF
>TRBV5-1|NA|NA|TRBJ2-4
TGCGCCAGCAGCGTCGAGCGGGGGACAGGGAAAAACATTCAGTACTTC
CASSVERGTGKNIQYF
>TRBV5-4|NA|NA|TRBJ1-2
TGTGCCAGCAGCTCACACGGGGTGACCTATGGCTACACCTTC
CASSSHGVTYGYTF
>TRBV9|TRBD1|NA|TRBJ1-4
TGTGCCAGCAGCGCGACAGGGGGTCGTGAAAAACTGTTTTTT
CASSATGGREKLFF
>TRBV7-3|NA|NA|TRBJ1-1
TGTGCCAGCCAGAGAGACCCGACAGGGAACACTGAAGCTTTCTTT
CASQRDPTGNTEAFF
>TRBV12-3/TRBV12-4|TRBD1|few|TRBJ1-2
TGTGCCAGCAGCCTTTCATCCAGGGGGTTAGGTGCAAAGGGCTACACCTTC
CASSLSSRGLGAKGYTF
>TRBV2|TRBD2|many|TRBJ2-7
TGTGCCAGCAGTGTGTCCGGACTAGCAAAACTCTACGAGCAGTACTTC
CASSVSGLAKLYEQYF
>TRBV6-5|TRBD1|NA|TRBJ2-1
TGTGCCAGCAGTACCCAGGACAGGGGTGGCAATGAGCAGTTCTTC
CASSTQDRGGNEQFF
>TRBV6-5|NA|NA|TRBJ2-3
TGTGCCAGCAGAAACATACGAACGCAGTATTTT
CASRNIRTQYF
>TRBV19|TRBD1|NA|TRBJ2-1
TGTGCCAGTAGTACGACAGGGGGGAACTACAATGAGCAGTTCTTC
CASSTTGGNYNEQFF
>TRBV7-2|TRBD2|NA|TRBJ2-7
TGTGCCAGCAGCTTGGGACTAGCGGCACCGTACGAGCAGTACTTC
CASSLGLAAPYEQYF
>TRBV7-2|NA|few|TRBJ1-6
TGTGCCAGCAGCTTCAGTCAGGGAGCTCTCAATTCACCCCTCCACTTT
CASSFSQGALNSPLHF
>TRBV15|NA|few|TRBJ2-7
TGTGCCACCAGCCGTGGGGCTAGAAGGATTTACGAGCAGTACTTC
CATSRGARRIYEQYF
>TRBV4-3|TRBD2|many|TRBJ2-3
TGCGCCAGCAGCCAAGAGGCTAGCGGGGGGATAGATACGCAGTATTTT
CASSQEASGGIDTQYF
>TRBV4-2|NA|NA|TRBJ1-1
TGTGCCAGCAGCCAAGTGTTAGTGGCGGGCACTGAAGCTTTCTTT
CASSQVLVAGTEAFF
>TRBV21-1|NA|NA|TRBJ2-1
TGTGCCAGCAGCAAGAAACAGGGCTGCCGCTCCTACAATGAGCAGTTCTTC
CASSKKQGCRSYNEQFF
>TRBV7-9|NA|NA|TRBJ2-1
TGTGCCAGCAGCTTATTCTACAATGAGCAGTTCTTC
CASSLFYNEQFF
>TRBV18|TRBD1|NA|TRBJ2-3
TGTGCCAGCTCTTCGAGAACGACAGGGGCAGATACGCAGTATTTT
CASSSRTTGADTQYF
>TRBV9|TRBD1|NA|TRBJ1-2
TGTGCCAGCAGCGTAGAGGGGGCGAACTATGGCTACACCTTC
CASSVEGANYGYTF
>TRBV6-6|TRBD2|NA|TRBJ2-5
TGTGCCAGCAGTTGGGAAAGGGGAGGGGAGACCCAGTACTTC
CASSWERGGETQYF
>TRBV3-1|TRBD1|few|TRBJ2-7
TGTGCCAGCAGCCAAGGAACAGGGGAGCCCTACGAGCAGTACTTC
CASSQGTGEPYEQYF
>TRBV7-8|TRBD2|few|TRBJ2-1
TGTGCCAGCAGCTTCGAGGCGGGGGGGCCGAATGAGCAGTTCTTC
CASSFEAGGPNEQFF
>TRBV20-1|NA|few|TRBJ2-7
TGCAGTGCTAGAGAGACTGACACGGGGCCCTACGAGCAGTACTTC
CSARETDTGPYEQYF